This T cell receptor beta chain was obtained from a study of blood T cell repertoires in COVID-19. Study at large: The United States, Italy and Spain provided the acute and convalescent COVID-19 samples.

CDR1 SGHRS and CDR2 YFSETQ come from the germline V gene. V lost 2 bases to trimming and J lost 4 bases; unmatched junction nucleotides: 9. This CDR3 region has 15 residues. Source study methods: Amplification from reference gene primers served as the basis for estimated nucleated cell counts. The assay was immunoSEQ multiplex PCR, and TCRdb's table has in-frame clones only and misses some. The V and J calls and clone size are taken from that table; D and trimming were inferred from the DNA. This table holds more than 15,000 clones, 70% to 90% found once. The specimen sequenced was peripheral blood. This TCR was sampled from a man in his 60s with acute or convalescent COVID-19. This sequence joins TRBV5-1 and TRBJ2-7; 7 bases align to TRBD2. In DNA form, the CDR3 reads TGCGCCAGCAGCTTTTCGTCTAGCGGATTTTACGAGCAGTACTTC. Translated: CASSFSSSGFYEQYF.